This T cell receptor beta chain was identified during a study of cytomegalovirus exposure and HLA in healthy donors. The CDR3 has 15 amino acids. V lost 4 bases to trimming and J lost 7 bases, with 17 bases between them. Germline values: CDR1 MNHNS, CDR2 SASEGT. This clone came up a few times. PCR amplification relied on 60 Vbeta primers (plus 13 Jbeta primers). Clones were sequenced by immunoSEQ multiplex PCR, and TCRdb holds only the in-frame ones, with some missing. The data hold approximately 150,000 clones, with approximately 71% observed a single time. The source is a woman in her late teens or twenties in good health and CMV-seropositive. The sequenced sample was PBMCs. The chain joins TRBV6-1 to TRBJ1-5; D is unclear. CDR3 region: CASSAFTEGVQPQHF. CDR3 coding DNA: TGTGCCAGCAGTGCCTTCACCGAGGGCGTACAGCCCCAGCATTTT.